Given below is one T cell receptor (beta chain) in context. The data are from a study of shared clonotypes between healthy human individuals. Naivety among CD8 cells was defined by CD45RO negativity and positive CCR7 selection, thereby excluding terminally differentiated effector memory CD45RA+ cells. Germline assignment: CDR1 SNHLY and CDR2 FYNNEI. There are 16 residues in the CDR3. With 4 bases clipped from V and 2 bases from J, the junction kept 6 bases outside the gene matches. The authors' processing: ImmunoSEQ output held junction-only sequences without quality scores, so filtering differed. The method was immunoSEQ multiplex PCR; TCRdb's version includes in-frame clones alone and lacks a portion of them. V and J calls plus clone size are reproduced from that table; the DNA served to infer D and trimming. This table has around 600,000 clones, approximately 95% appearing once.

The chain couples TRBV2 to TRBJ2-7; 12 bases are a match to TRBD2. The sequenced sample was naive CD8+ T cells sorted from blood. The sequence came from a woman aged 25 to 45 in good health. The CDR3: CASSGTSGKTTYEQYF. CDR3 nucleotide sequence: TGTGCCAGCAGTGGGACTAGCGGGAAAACCACCTACGAGCAGTACTTC.